These 26 T cell receptor beta chains were sequenced from one sample in a study of human T cells and chemical hapten exposure. As for time point: pre-sensitization, week 0. Indicated treatment: therapeutic diphenylcyclopropenone sensitization with weekly scalp DPC. In TCRdb, the RACE reads were re-called with MiXCR into one record per CDR3 protein. In the table there are a few hundred thousand distinct CDR3 sequences, about 9% of which are singletons. The starting material was whole blood, obtained in connection with sensitization to the hapten diphenylcyclopropenone (DPC). These receptors originate from a woman in her thirties or forties with alopecia areata. Some clones in this sample may be carry-over from other donors' samples.

Ten or more counts support this clonotype. This chain links TRBV5-1 with TRBJ2-7; TRBD1 might be the D (6 bases). The V end was cut by 4 bases, the J end by 7 bases, with 18 bases between. The length of the CDR3 is 14 residues. Germline CDR1 is SGHRS and CDR2 is YFSETQ. CDR3 sequence reads: CASSPGTGTTEQYF. The CDR3 coding sequence is TGCGCCAGCAGCCCTGGTACCGGGACAACAGAGCAGTACTTC.

This clonotype was seen a handful of times. The gene calls are TRBV28 and TRBJ1-1; weak D call: TRBD1 (5 bases). The CDR3 covers 12 residues. The germline CDR1 and CDR2 sequences are MDHEN and SYDVKM. CDR3 residues: CASWGLGTEAFF. The CDR3 nucleotides are TGTGCTTCGTGGGGGTTAGGAACTGAAGCTTTCTTT.

Only a few counts were recorded for this clonotype. V usage is TRBV6-6 and J usage is TRBJ1-2; TRBD1 aligns across 11 bases. The CDR3 totals 15 residues. Germline V lookup: CDR1 MNHNY, CDR2 SVGAGI (reference sequence). V was clipped by 6 bases and J by 8 bases; unmatched bases: 11. CDR3 amino acids: CASSHPGQGADGYTF. The CDR3 nucleotides are TGTGCCAGCAGCCACCCTGGACAGGGGGCAGACGGCTACACCTTC.

This clonotype was recorded a few times. This chain connects TRBV19 to TRBJ2-6; D unresolved. From germline, CDR1 is LNHDA and CDR2 SQIVND (reference sequence). The CDR3 totals 15 residues. Trimming pared 4 bases from V and 2 bases from J, leaving 9 bases between. The CDR3 sequence is CASSRGITGANVLTF. The CDR3 region has the DNA TGTGCCAGTAGTAGGGGAATAACTGGGGCCAACGTCCTGACTTTC.

The gene calls are TRBV5-1 and TRBJ2-7; 7 bases agree with TRBD2. The germline gives CDR1 SGHRS, CDR2 YFSETQ. CDR3 length: 16 amino acids. V lost 0 bases, J lost 4 bases, and 10 bases stayed unmatched. The CDR3 protein is CASSLVGGSPPYEQYF. The CDR3 bases are TGCGCCAGCAGCTTGGTTGGCGGGAGCCCACCTTACGAGCAGTACTTC. Looking up the rest from reference TRBV5-1 and TRBJ2-7 gives the full variable domain: KAGVTQTPRYLIKTRGQQVTLSCSPISGHRSVSWYQQTPGQGLQFLFEYFSETQRNKGNFPGRFSGRQFSNSRSEMNVSTLELGDSALYLCASSLVGGSPPYEQYFGPGTRLTVT.

The table lists this clonotype with many counts. The J gene is TRBJ1-5, the V gene TRBV6-2 or TRBV6-3, with D hard to call. The CDR3 length is 15 residues. Per the germline V gene, CDR1 is MNHEY and CDR2 is SVGEGT. The V end lost 2 bases, the J end lost 0 bases, and 8 bases lay between the germline ends. CDR3 region: CASSYGPSSNQPQHF. The CDR3 DNA is TGTGCCAGCAGTTACGGGCCATCTAGCAATCAGCCCCAGCATTTT.

The chain combines TRBV12-3 or TRBV12-4 with TRBJ2-7; 10 bases fit TRBD1. The ends lost 6 bases at V and 7 bases at J; junction bases unmatched: 3. The CDR3 contains 12 residues. CDR3 nucleotides: TGTGCCAGCAGCTCGGACAGGGGGGAGCAGTACTTC. Translating gives CASSSDRGEQYF.

There are many counts of this clonotype. The chain combines TRBV6-2 or TRBV6-3 with TRBJ1-1; D is ambiguous. Germline values: CDR1 MNHEY, CDR2 SVGEGT. The CDR3 has 14 amino acids. V lost 0 bases to trimming and J lost 7 bases, with 12 bases between them. In DNA form, the CDR3 reads TGTGCCAGCAGTTACTCAGAACTAATCGGTGAAGCTTTCTTT. It codes for CASSYSELIGEAFF.

The chain is built from TRBV13 and TRBJ2-7; no clear D. V was cut by 4 bases and J by 6 bases, with 7 bases left in between. This CDR3 has 11 amino acids. Germline CDR1 reads PRHDT; CDR2 reads FYEKMQ (reference sequence). The CDR3 DNA reads as TGTGCCAGCAGCTGGGATGGCGAGCAGTACTTC. Translating it yields CASSWDGEQYF.

The chain employs TRBV6-1 and TRBJ2-7; 8 nucleotides agree with TRBD1. The CDR3 spans 16 residues. Trimming at V came to 6 bases and at J to 7 bases, leaving 17 bases not matched to a gene. In germline, CDR1 is MNHNS, CDR2 SASEGT. CDR3 protein: CASRLPPGQVSGEQYF. DNA for the CDR3: TGTGCCAGCAGACTTCCCCCGGGACAGGTTTCGGGAGAGCAGTACTTC.

This clonotype appeared a few times. The chain recombines TRBV7-9 with TRBJ2-1; 8 positions agree with TRBD2. Looked up from germline, CDR1 is SEHNR and CDR2 is FQNEAQ (reference sequence). The CDR3 extends over 12 amino acids. With 5 bases clipped from V and 12 bases from J, the junction kept 6 bases outside the gene matches. The CDR3: CASSREGGRQFF. The DNA of the CDR3 is TGTGCCAGCAGCCGGGAGGGCGGACGGCAGTTCTTC.

This clonotype was observed a handful of times. This chain connects TRBV7-2 to TRBJ2-7; 7 bases line up with TRBD2. The CDR3 has 14 amino acids. From germline, CDR1 is SGHTA and CDR2 FQGNSA. Trimming at V came to 2 bases and at J to 4 bases, leaving 5 bases not matched to a gene. The CDR3 is CASSLPGLEYEQYF. The CDR3, as DNA: TGTGCCAGCAGCTTACCCGGACTAGAGTACGAGCAGTACTTC. Using reference TRBV7-2 and TRBJ2-7 for the parts outside the CDR3, the full variable domain is GAGVSQSPSNKVTEKGKDVELRCDPISGHTALYWYRQSLGQGLEFLIYFQGNSAPDKSGLPSDRFSAERTGGSVSTLTIQRTQQEDSAVYLCASSLPGLEYEQYFGPGTRLTVT.

This clonotype was counted at least ten times. The chain employs TRBV18 and TRBJ1-1; 10 positions match TRBD1. In germline, CDR1 is KGHSH, CDR2 LQKENI. The CDR3 runs to 16 residues. Trimming took 3 bases from V and 0 from J; bases not matched to a gene: 4. The DNA of the CDR3 is TGTGCCAGCTCACCGGGACAGGGGCTCATGAACACTGAAGCTTTCTTT. This gives the protein CASSPGQGLMNTEAFF. The full variable domain, with the rest looked up from reference TRBV18 and TRBJ1-1, is NAGVMQNPRHLVRRRGQEARLRCSPMKGHSHVYWYRQLPEEGLKFMVYLQKENIIDESGMPKERFSAEFPKEGPSILRIQQVVRGDSAAYFCASSPGQGLMNTEAFFGQGTRLTVV.

V usage is TRBV4-2 and J usage is TRBJ2-3, with D tentatively TRBD2 (5 bases). Trimming removed 6 bases at V and 4 bases at J, with 11 bases between. Germline lookup yields CDR1 LGHNA and CDR2 YNFKEQ. The CDR3 covers 13 residues. This CDR3 is CASRGPRADTQYF. DNA of the CDR3: TGTGCCAGCAGGGGCCCGCGGGCAGATACGCAGTATTTT.

CDR3 sequence: CASSLGTVNEQFF. The CDR3 DNA reads as TGCGCCAGCAGCTTGGGGACAGTGAATGAGCAGTTCTTC. V is TRBV5-1 and J is TRBJ2-1; D is possibly TRBD1 (6 bases). The CDR3 runs 13 residues. The germline V gene encodes CDR1 SGHRS and CDR2 YFSETQ. The V end was cut by 0 bases, the J end by 7 bases, with 8 bases between.

The chain links TRBV7-2 to TRBJ2-7; D might be TRBD1 or TRBD2, each matching 6 bases. CDR3 length equals 13 residues. From germline, CDR1 is SGHTA and CDR2 FQGNSA. Trimming left V 4 bases short and J 4 bases short, with 11 bases between. The CDR3 spells CASSSRRGYEQYF. As DNA, the CDR3 is TGTGCCAGCAGCTCCCGGAGGGGGTACGAGCAGTACTTC.

This clonotype was seen only a few times. The chain combines TRBV27 with TRBJ1-2; TRBD1 is a possible D gene (5 bases). CDR1 and CDR2 from the germline V gene are MNHEY and SMNVEV (reference sequence). V was cut by 5 bases and J by 2 bases, with 12 bases left in between. This CDR3 spans 14 amino acids. The CDR3 loop is CASSPGRSNYGYTF. The CDR3, as DNA: TGTGCCAGCAGTCCGGGACGGAGCAACTATGGCTACACCTTC.

Ten or more counts support this clonotype. The chain combines TRBV29-1 with TRBJ2-1; D gene ambiguous. The germline gives CDR1 SQVTM, CDR2 ANQGSEA. There are 13 residues in the CDR3. V dropped 4 bases and J dropped 4 bases, with 11 bases sitting between them. CDR3 protein: CSVGPNVYNEQFF. CDR3 DNA sequence: TGCAGCGTTGGACCGAACGTGTACAATGAGCAGTTCTTC.

The chain joins TRBV28 to TRBJ1-1; no reliable D call. Germline CDR1 is MDHEN and CDR2 is SYDVKM. The CDR3 extends over 10 amino acids. Trimming removed 5 bases from V and 8 bases from J, with 6 bases in between. DNA of the CDR3: TGTGCCAGCAGTCGCCGAGAAGCTTTCTTT. Protein sequence: CASSRREAFF.

A few counts support this clonotype. The chain joins TRBV7-2 to TRBJ2-3; 13 bases match TRBD2. J lost 4 bases, V lost 1 base, and 5 bases had no gene match. In germline, CDR1 is SGHTA, CDR2 FQGNSA. This CDR3 is 17 amino acids long. DNA for the CDR3: TGTGCCAGCAGCTTAGGGACTAGCGGGAGACCTGCAGATACGCAGTATTTT. Translating it yields CASSLGTSGRPADTQYF.

This clonotype has a handful of counts. This sequence joins TRBV7-8 and TRBJ2-1, with D possibly TRBD1 on 5 matching bases. Germline V gene sequence: CDR1 SGHVS, CDR2 FQNEAQ. The length of the CDR3 is 13 residues. The ends were cut back, 1 base at V and 13 bases at J, with 14 bases in the middle. The CDR3 sequence is CASSLGIAGRQFF. DNA for the CDR3: TGTGCCAGCAGCTTAGGTATTGCAGGGCGTCAGTTCTTC.

The V call is TRBV5-1, the J call TRBJ1-1; weak D call: TRBD1 (5 bases). V was clipped by 4 bases and J by 7 bases, with 11 bases between them. CDR1 and CDR2 from the germline V gene are SGHRS and YFSETQ. The CDR3 has 12 amino acids. DNA of the CDR3: TGCGCCAGCAGCCCGGGGGGGATTGAAGCTTTCTTT. Translating gives CASSPGGIEAFF.

The chain couples TRBV12-3 or TRBV12-4 to TRBJ2-2, with 9 positions matching TRBD1. The CDR3 is made up of 15 amino acids. V trimming: 7 bases; J trimming: 3 bases; junction bases outside the gene matches: 6. The CDR3, as DNA: TGTGCCAGCATCCGGGACAGGGTAGACACCGGGGAGCTGTTTTTT. Its translation: CASIRDRVDTGELFF.

This clonotype was observed a handful of times. The CDR3 sequence is CASSPGPAAVEKLFF. The CDR3 coding sequence is TGTGCCAGCAGTCCCGGGCCCGCGGCGGTCGAAAAACTGTTTTTT. The chain employs TRBV27 and TRBJ1-4; D remains unclear. Per germline, CDR1 MNHEY and CDR2 SMNVEV (reference sequence). The CDR3 consists of 15 residues. Trimming left V 5 bases short and J 8 bases short, with 18 bases between. The full variable domain, with the rest looked up from reference TRBV27 and TRBJ1-4, is EAQVTQNPRYLITVTGKKLTVTCSQNMNHEYMSWYRQDPGLGLRQIYYSMNVEVTDKGDVPEGYKVSRKEKRNFPLILESPSPNQTSLYFCASSPGPAAVEKLFFGSGTQLSVL.

This clonotype was observed a few times. The V gene is TRBV7-2, the J gene TRBJ2-5; no clear D gene. V was pared by 5 bases and J by 5 bases, with 12 bases between. The CDR3 spans 13 residues. Germline CDR1 and CDR2: SGHTA and FQGNSA. Here the CDR3 reads CASSARSQETQYF. The CDR3 DNA sequence: TGTGCCAGCAGCGCCCGAAGCCAGGAGACCCAGTACTTC.

The J gene is TRBJ2-1, the V gene TRBV6-4; 13 bases match TRBD2. This CDR3 region has 16 residues. CDR1 MRHNA and CDR2 SNTAGT come from the germline V gene. Trimming cost V 3 bases and J 5 bases; bases outside gene matches: 4. Written as DNA, the CDR3 is TGTGCCAGCAGTGAGAGAGGGACTAGCGGGAACAATGAGCAGTTCTTC. This codes for CASSERGTSGNNEQFF.